The 32 T cell receptor beta chains below come from one sample, sequenced in a study of T cells in localized non-small cell lung cancer (dated by TCRdb to about 2020). Libraries were made using the immunoSEQ multiplex PCR assay. TCRdb retrieved this table from immuneACCESS and kept in-frame rearrangements only. Not all clones are present; in checked studies, unresolved V genes account for under half, and no reason is known for the remainder. The sample table contains approximately 35,000 clones; only one count was recorded for around 93% of them. 12% of the sample belongs to the ten largest clones. The sample in question was peripheral blood mononuclear cells, obtained before any cancer treatment. These receptor sequences come from a female donor over 55 with stage II lung adenocarcinoma.

The chain employs TRBV27 and TRBJ2-5; D may be TRBD2 (5 bases). This CDR3 comprises 16 residues. Trimming removed 4 bases at V and 1 base at J, with 16 bases between. Germline CDR1 and CDR2: MNHEY and SMNVEV (reference sequence). CDR3 sequence (DNA): TGTGCCAGCAGTTCACCGTCGGGAAGCAGCCAAGAGACCCAGTACTTC. Amino acids: CASSSPSGSSQETQYF.

The chain employs TRBV27 and TRBJ2-3; either TRBD1 or TRBD2 may supply D (5 bases each). Germline CDR1 is MNHEY and CDR2 is SMNVEV (reference sequence). V shed 6 bases and J shed 2 bases, with 21 bases lying between them. The CDR3 extends over 17 amino acids. In DNA, the CDR3 is TGTGCCAGCAGGCCCACGTTGTTCCGGGGCTCCACAGATACGCAGTATTTT. As protein: CASRPTLFRGSTDTQYF.

The V call is TRBV5-4, the J call TRBJ1-4; 7 bases fit TRBD1. J lost 3 bases, V lost 2 bases, and 7 bases had no gene match. CDR3 size: 16 residues. Germline V gene sequence: CDR1 SGHNT, CDR2 YYREEE (reference sequence). Here the CDR3 reads CASSLQRQGPNEKLFF. The CDR3, as DNA: TGTGCCAGCAGCTTACAGCGACAGGGACCTAATGAAAAACTGTTTTTT.

The chain joins TRBV6-1 to TRBJ1-1; 9 bases agree with TRBD1. The CDR3 consists of 13 residues. Trimming took 5 bases from V and 10 from J; bases not matched to a gene: 8. The germline gives CDR1 MNHNS, CDR2 SASEGT. In nucleotides, the CDR3 is TGTGCCAGCAGTCCCCCGGGACAGGGCATAGCTTTCTTT. Its protein is CASSPPGQGIAFF.

V gene TRBV28 combines with J gene TRBJ1-4, with a tentative D call TRBD1 (6 bases). The germline CDR1 and CDR2 sequences are MDHEN and SYDVKM. This CDR3 is 13 amino acids long. The ends were cut back, 6 bases at V and 3 bases at J, with 8 bases in the middle. The CDR3 reads CASRGASNEKLFF. Here the CDR3 DNA reads TGTGCCAGCAGGGGGGCCTCTAATGAAAAACTGTTTTTT. Complete variable domain (other parts from reference TRBV28 and TRBJ1-4): DVKVTQSSRYLVKRTGEKVFLECVQDMDHENMFWYRQDPGLGLRLIYFSYDVKMKEKGDIPEGYSVSREKKERFSLILESASTNQTSMYLCASRGASNEKLFFGSGTQLSVL.

This clone was seen only once. The rearrangement links TRBV9 to TRBJ2-7; D may be TRBD1 (5 bases). The CDR3 extends over 15 amino acids. CDR1 and CDR2 from the germline V gene are SGDLS and YYNGEE. Between the trimmed V and J ends, which lost 0 bases and 4 bases, there was a span of 14 bases. CDR3: CASSVATGQPYEQYF. For the CDR3, the DNA is TGTGCCAGCAGCGTAGCGACCGGACAACCGTACGAGCAGTACTTC.

The gene calls are TRBV4-2 and TRBJ2-7; no reliable D call. The V end lost 1 base, the J end lost 4 bases, and 8 bases lay between the germline ends. The CDR3 is made up of 13 amino acids. Germline assignment: CDR1 LGHNA and CDR2 YNFKEQ. CDR3 in amino acids: CASSQGPFYEQYF. As DNA, the CDR3 is TGTGCCAGCAGCCAAGGGCCATTTTACGAGCAGTACTTC.

The chain carries TRBV27 and TRBJ2-1, with 9 bases that match TRBD2. The CDR3 contains 16 residues. Losses at the gene ends were 1 base for V and 5 bases for J; bases not matched to a gene: 6. CDR1 MNHEY and CDR2 SMNVEV come from the germline V gene (reference sequence). This CDR3 reads CASSLWASGINNEQFF. CDR3 coding DNA: TGTGCCAGCAGTTTATGGGCTAGCGGGATTAACAATGAGCAGTTCTTC.

The V gene is TRBV5-1, the J gene TRBJ1-1; D uncertain. The CDR3 is 14 amino acids. The V gene's germline CDR1 is SGHRS and CDR2 YFSETQ. The V end was cut by 3 bases, the J end by 6 bases, with 15 bases between. The CDR3: CASSSRTYDSEAFF. DNA for the CDR3: TGCGCCAGCAGCTCGAGGACCTATGATTCTGAAGCTTTCTTT.

The V gene is TRBV6-6, the J gene TRBJ1-1, with a weak D call TRBD1 (5 bases). V was shortened by 6 bases and J by 1 base, with 18 bases between the two germline ends. Per germline, CDR1 MNHNY and CDR2 SVGAGI (reference sequence). CDR3 size: 16 residues. CDR3 nucleotides: TGTGCCAGCAGCTCCGACAGATTCCCATCGAACACTGAAGCTTTCTTT. This sequence encodes CASSSDRFPSNTEAFF.

The chain is built from TRBV7-7 and TRBJ2-5; 7 bases are shared with TRBD1. Germline V gene data show CDR1 as SSHAT and CDR2 as FNYEAQ (reference sequence). The CDR3 extends over 15 amino acids. Trimming at V came to 5 bases and at J to 2 bases, leaving 8 bases not matched to a gene. The DNA of the CDR3 is TGTGCCAGCAGCGAAAGTGGGGGACAGCAAGAGACCCAGTACTTC. As protein: CASSESGGQQETQYF. The variable domain in full, completed from reference TRBV7-7 and TRBJ2-5, reads GAGVSQSPRYKVTKRGQDVTLRCDPISSHATLYWYQQALGQGPEFLTYFNYEAQPDKSGLPSDRFSAERPEGSISTLTIQRTEQRDSAMYRCASSESGGQQETQYFGPGTRLLVL.

The rearrangement links TRBV7-8 to TRBJ2-1, with 7 nucleotides matching TRBD1. Germline lookup yields CDR1 SGHVS and CDR2 FQNEAQ. With V trimmed by 0 bases and J by 6 bases, 14 bases remained unmatched. The CDR3 contains 18 residues. CDR3 amino acids: CASSLASQGYVVSNEQFF. The DNA of the CDR3 is TGTGCCAGCAGCTTAGCCTCACAGGGGTACGTTGTTAGCAATGAGCAGTTCTTC.

In this sample, this clone turned up once. The V call is TRBV28, the J call TRBJ2-2; D unresolved. From germline, CDR1 is MDHEN and CDR2 SYDVKM. The V end was cut by 6 bases, the J end by 4 bases, with 21 bases between. This CDR3 region has 17 residues. CDR3 coding DNA: TGTGCCAGCAGCCCCCACGTAGGTAGTTCACTCACCGGGGAGCTGTTTTTT. Its translation is CASSPHVGSSLTGELFF.

This chain connects TRBV6-6 to TRBJ2-3; 7 bases align to TRBD2. Trimming at V came to 3 bases and at J to 1 base, leaving 7 bases not matched to a gene. Germline V gene data show CDR1 as MNHNY and CDR2 as SVGAGI (reference sequence). The CDR3 has 16 amino acids. The CDR3 reads CASSYGGDYGTDTQYF. CDR3 DNA sequence: TGTGCCAGCAGTTATGGTGGGGACTACGGCACAGATACGCAGTATTTT.

V usage is TRBV7-2 and J usage is TRBJ2-7; D may match TRBD1 or TRBD2 (5 bases each). This CDR3 has 15 amino acids. CDR1 is SGHTA, CDR2 FQGNSA, per germline. V shed 5 bases and J shed 6 bases, with 20 bases lying between them. DNA for the CDR3: TGTGCCAGCAGCCCCTCCCGGGACGCCACTGTCGAGCAGTACTTC. Protein product: CASSPSRDATVEQYF.

The chain has TRBV5-1 and TRBJ2-1, with TRBD2 matching 12 bases. The CDR3 runs to 15 residues. The J segment lost 6 bases and the V segment lost 0 bases, leaving 1 base of the junction unmatched. Germline CDR1 SGHRS, CDR2 YFSETQ. CDR3 in amino acids: CASSLELAGGNEQFF. The CDR3 nucleotides are TGCGCCAGCAGCTTGGAACTAGCGGGGGGCAATGAGCAGTTCTTC.

The CDR3 is CASSFVSRGGMDEAFF. Here the CDR3 DNA reads TGTGCCAGCAGTTTCGTATCCAGGGGAGGGATGGATGAAGCTTTCTTT. The V gene is TRBV28, the J gene TRBJ1-1; D is possibly TRBD1 (6 bases). The CDR3 consists of 16 residues. V lost 3 bases, J lost 7 bases, and 21 bases lay in between. Germline CDR1 is MDHEN and CDR2 is SYDVKM.

The chain carries TRBV27 and TRBJ1-5; D not resolved. Trimming took off 2 bases at V and 9 bases at J, with 8 bases between the two ends. Germline CDR1 is MNHEY and CDR2 is SMNVEV (reference sequence). This CDR3 spans 12 amino acids. Written as DNA, the CDR3 is TGTGCCAGCAGTTTAGTCCCGCCGCCCCAGCATTTT. Its translation is CASSLVPPPQHF.

The chain employs TRBV15 and TRBJ2-7, with a weak D call TRBD1 (6 bases). CDR3 size: 14 residues. The ends were cut back, 4 bases at V and 4 bases at J, with 14 bases in the middle. The germline V gene encodes CDR1 LNHNV and CDR2 YYDKDF (reference sequence). The CDR3 loop is CATSTTQGIYEQYF. CDR3 nucleotides: TGTGCCACCAGCACTACTCAGGGGATTTACGAGCAGTACTTC. The whole variable domain, filled in from reference TRBV15 and TRBJ2-7, reads DAMVIQNPRYQVTQFGKPVTLSCSQTLNHNVMYWYQQKSSQAPKLLFHYYDKDFNNEADTPDNFQSRRPNTSFCFLDIRSPGLGDTAMYLCATSTTQGIYEQYFGPGTRLTVT.

This chain joins TRBV12-2 and TRBJ2-7. TRBV12-2 is an annotated pseudogene. The CDR3 is 17 amino acids. CDR3 sequence (DNA): TGTGCAAGTCGCTTCCGAACCGAGCGGGACAGCGCCTACGAGCAGTACTTC. This encodes CASRFRTERDSAYEQYF.

This clone has a single count. V is TRBV5-1 and J is TRBJ2-7; the D gene is possibly TRBD1 (6 bases). The CDR3 length is 13 residues. Germline V gives CDR1 SGHRS, CDR2 YFSETQ. Trimming removed 4 bases from V and 9 bases from J, with 17 bases in between. For the CDR3, the DNA is TGCGCCAGCAGCCGGGACACCCTATCGGGGCAGTACTTC. Protein product: CASSRDTLSGQYF.

The V gene is TRBV7-9, the J gene TRBJ2-5, with D hard to call. The DNA end is more similar to TRBJ2-7, so the J call may be wrong. The germline CDR1 and CDR2 sequences are SEHNR and FQNEAQ (reference sequence). The CDR3 length is 13 residues. The CDR3 reads CASSLVWSYEQYF. In DNA, the CDR3 is TGTGCCAGCAGCTTAGTATGGAGCTACGAGCAGTACTTC.

The CDR3: CASSLRQAIYEKLFF. For the CDR3, the DNA is TGCGCCAGCAGCCTTCGACAGGCAATATATGAAAAACTGTTTTTT. The chain combines TRBV4-1 with TRBJ1-4, with D maybe TRBD1 (6 bases). V was cut by 4 bases and J by 6 bases, with 15 bases left in between. The CDR3 spans 15 residues. The germline V gene has CDR1 MGHRA and CDR2 YSYEKL.

This rearrangement joins TRBV28 to TRBJ2-7; maybe TRBD1 (6 bases). Deletions cut 4 bases from V and 2 bases from J, with 12 bases between. This CDR3 has 14 residues. The germline gives CDR1 MDHEN, CDR2 SYDVKM. The CDR3: CASSSPTGTYEQYF. CDR3 nucleotide sequence: TGTGCCAGCAGTTCCCCCACAGGGACCTACGAGCAGTACTTC. The full variable domain, its missing parts supplied by reference TRBV28 and TRBJ2-7, is DVKVTQSSRYLVKRTGEKVFLECVQDMDHENMFWYRQDPGLGLRLIYFSYDVKMKEKGDIPEGYSVSREKKERFSLILESASTNQTSMYLCASSSPTGTYEQYFGPGTRLTVT.

V gene TRBV18 combines with J gene TRBJ1-2; no firm D call. This CDR3 contains 14 residues. V was clipped by 0 bases and J by 8 bases, with 13 bases between them. CDR1 is KGHSH, CDR2 LQKENI, per germline. The CDR3 coding sequence is TGTGCCAGCTCACCACCGAACCGGGCGCAGGGCTACACCTTC. Translated, it gives CASSPPNRAQGYTF.

The chain is built from TRBV29-1 and TRBJ2-1, with TRBD1 as a possible D gene (7 bases). Germline V gives CDR1 SQVTM, CDR2 ANQGSEA. The CDR3 runs 17 residues. V lost 3 bases and J lost 1, with 19 bases in between. CDR3 in amino acids: CSVEGGTQGISYNEQFF. The CDR3 DNA reads TGCAGCGTTGAGGGGGGCACACAGGGGATATCCTACAATGAGCAGTTCTTC.

The chain recombines TRBV18 with TRBJ2-3; 7 positions agree with TRBD1. CDR1 is KGHSH and CDR2 is LQKENI in the germline V gene. V shed 2 bases, J shed 15 bases, and the junction held 11 bases outside the gene matches. CDR3 length: 13 residues. For the CDR3, the DNA is TGTGCCAGCTCACCAGATGAGGGACAGATAGAATATTTT. Residues: CASSPDEGQIEYF.

The V call is TRBV25-1, the J call TRBJ2-1; no definite D call. Germline CDR1 reads MGHDK; CDR2 reads SYGVNS. V lost 2 bases to trimming and J lost 0 bases, with 8 bases between them. The CDR3 is made up of 15 amino acids. CDR3 amino acids: CASSELRSSYNEQFF. CDR3 DNA sequence: TGTGCCAGCAGTGAACTAAGGAGCTCCTACAATGAGCAGTTCTTC.

This clone appeared once. This chain uses TRBV6-6 with TRBJ1-1; TRBD1 aligns across 10 bases. With V trimmed by 2 bases and J by 5 bases, 8 bases remained unmatched. This CDR3 region has 16 residues. In germline, CDR1 is MNHNY, CDR2 SVGAGI (reference sequence). The CDR3 protein is CASSYPRTGGRTEAFF. CDR3 bases: TGTGCCAGCAGTTACCCTCGGACAGGGGGAAGAACTGAAGCTTTCTTT.

V and J are TRBV11-2 and TRBJ2-7; possibly TRBD2 for D (5 bases). This CDR3 is built from 13 residues. Germline lookup yields CDR1 SGHAT and CDR2 FQNNGV. The V and J ends lost 5 bases and 3 bases respectively, with 11 bases between them. In DNA form, the CDR3 reads TGTGCCAGCAGCCCGGGATTTAGCTACGAGCAGTACTTC. It translates to CASSPGFSYEQYF.

The rearrangement links TRBV28 to TRBJ2-3; TRBD1 matches at 10 bases. The length of the CDR3 is 16 residues. Trimming removed 5 bases from V and 7 bases from J; junction bases left unmatched: 12. Per the germline V gene, CDR1 is MDHEN and CDR2 is SYDVKM. CDR3: CASSGGQGVQSYTQYF. The CDR3 nucleotides are TGTGCCAGCAGTGGTGGACAGGGGGTTCAGTCATATACGCAGTATTTT.

The J gene is TRBJ1-2, the V gene TRBV10-3, with D possibly being TRBD1 (5 bases). Trimming took off 0 bases at V and 5 bases at J, with 7 bases between the two ends. CDR3 length equals 13 residues. Germline lookup yields CDR1 ENHRY and CDR2 SYGVKD. In DNA form, the CDR3 reads TGTGCCATCAGTGAGTCCAGGGAATATGGCTACACCTTC. Encoded protein: CAISESREYGYTF.